The next 21 T cell receptor beta chains were all read from a single sample in a study of brain T cells in children with intractable seizures. Specified time point: blood from clinic visit 5 months post-surgery; TSC patient then seizure free. The data were produced by immunoSEQ multiplex PCR, yet TCRdb's version contains in-frame clones alone and is incomplete. The sample contains about 340,000 clones, about 93% of which appear only once. The sequencing here drew on peripheral blood, taken around 5 months after surgery. The receptors were gathered from a boy in the first two years of life with tuberous sclerosis and intractable seizures.

This chain uses TRBV28 with TRBJ2-7; perhaps TRBD2 as D (5 bases). Trimming left V 3 bases short and J 3 bases short, with 12 bases between. This CDR3 is built from 14 residues. Germline V lookup: CDR1 MDHEN, CDR2 SYDVKM. Here the CDR3 DNA reads TGTGCCAGCAGTTTGGGAAGGGAGCGCTACGAGCAGTACTTC. Its translation: CASSLGRERYEQYF.

The chain uses TRBV25-1 and TRBJ1-3, with D uncertain. The ends were cut back, 4 bases at V and 2 bases at J, with 9 bases in the middle. Germline values: CDR1 MGHDK, CDR2 SYGVNS. The CDR3 runs 14 residues. CDR3 in DNA: TGTGCCAGCAGTGGATCGGGTCCTGGAAACACCATATATTTT. This gives the protein CASSGSGPGNTIYF.

This chain joins TRBV28 and TRBJ2-1; the D is unclear. The CDR3 is made up of 11 amino acids. V was clipped by 5 bases and J by 9 bases, with 8 bases between them. Per germline, CDR1 MDHEN and CDR2 SYDVKM. CDR3 sequence reads: CASSPRSEQFF. As DNA, the CDR3 is TGTGCCAGCAGTCCGCGTTCTGAGCAGTTCTTC.

This chain connects TRBV27 to TRBJ2-7; 7 bases are shared with TRBD2. CDR3 size: 14 residues. The germline V gene encodes CDR1 MNHEY and CDR2 SMNVEV (reference sequence). The J segment lost 4 bases and the V segment lost 3 bases, leaving 6 bases of the junction unmatched. CDR3 residues: CASSFDGGWYEQYF. As DNA, the CDR3 is TGTGCCAGCAGTTTTGACGGGGGGTGGTACGAGCAGTACTTC.

Only one count was recorded for this clone. The J gene is TRBJ1-2, the V gene TRBV5-4; perhaps TRBD1 as D (5 bases). The CDR3 runs 13 residues. In germline, CDR1 is SGHNT, CDR2 YYREEE (reference sequence). The ends were cut back, 2 bases at V and 7 bases at J, with 12 bases in the middle. The DNA for the CDR3 is TGTGCCAGCAGCTTAAGGGGAAGTGTTGGCTACACCTTC. Translating it yields CASSLRGSVGYTF.

The chain links TRBV19 to TRBJ2-7; unclear D gene. Germline CDR1 reads LNHDA; CDR2 reads SQIVND (reference sequence). The CDR3 loop spans 14 amino acids. Trimming stripped 5 bases from V and 0 bases from J, with 11 bases between. CDR3 residues: CASSASPYSYEQYF. In nucleotides, the CDR3 is TGTGCCAGTAGTGCCTCTCCATACTCCTACGAGCAGTACTTC.

This rearrangement joins TRBV12-2 to TRBJ2-3; the table's D call of TRBD2 was not tested on the DNA. TRBV12-2 is designated a pseudogene. This CDR3 region has 14 residues. The CDR3 DNA reads as TGTGCAAGTCGCTCGGGCGGACTAGTCCGAACGCAGTATTTT. Encoded protein: CASRSGGLVRTQYF.

Turning to this clone: The sample has other DNA sequences that encode this CDR3 too. The rearrangement joins TRBV3-1 (or the pseudogene TRBV3-2) to TRBJ2-2; D gene uncertain. The CDR3 is 12 residues long. From germline, CDR1 is LGHDT and CDR2 YNNKEL (reference sequence). V lost 2 bases, J lost 2 bases, and 0 bases lay in between. As DNA, the CDR3 is TGTGCCAGCAGCCAAAACACCGGGGAGCTGTTTTTT. This codes for CASSQNTGELFF.

The chain has TRBV30 and TRBJ1-1; possible D gene TRBD1, 6 bases. The V gene lost 5 bases and the J gene lost 6 bases, with 13 bases spanning the gap. CDR1 and CDR2 (germline): GTSNPN, SVGIG (reference sequence). The CDR3 loop spans 12 amino acids. In DNA, the CDR3 is TGTGCCTGGGGGAATACAGGGTCTGAAGCTTTCTTT. This codes for CAWGNTGSEAFF.

The genes are TRBV19 and TRBJ2-5; the D gene could be TRBD1 or TRBD2 (5 bases each). There are 13 residues in the CDR3. Germline assignment: CDR1 LNHDA and CDR2 SQIVND (reference sequence). V was pared by 1 base and J by 5 bases, with 8 bases between. Here the CDR3 reads CASSIVWGETQYF. The DNA of the CDR3 is TGTGCCAGTAGTATAGTTTGGGGGGAGACCCAGTACTTC.

This clone was seen only once. The gene calls are TRBV19 and TRBJ2-3, with 11 positions matching TRBD1. The CDR3 extends over 16 amino acids. V gave up 5 bases and J gave up 4 bases; unmatched junction bases: 8. The germline V gene encodes CDR1 LNHDA and CDR2 SQIVND (reference sequence). The DNA of the CDR3 is TGTGCCAGTAGTGATCCGGGACAGGGGGTTTCAGATACGCAGTATTTT. It specifies CASSDPGQGVSDTQYF.

For this clone: The same CDR3 can be traced to other DNA sequences in this sample. The rearrangement joins TRBV5-4 to TRBJ2-5; D uncertain. Germline-derived CDR1 and CDR2 are SGHNT and YYREEE (reference sequence). The CDR3 loop spans 13 amino acids. V was shortened by 2 bases and J by 5 bases, with 10 bases between the two germline ends. The CDR3 here is CASSFGLEETQYF. In DNA, the CDR3 is TGTGCCAGCAGCTTCGGTTTGGAGGAGACCCAGTACTTC.

This clone was detected only once. V usage is TRBV7-9 and J usage is TRBJ2-7; D is ambiguous. The germline V gene has CDR1 SEHNR and CDR2 FQNEAQ (reference sequence). The CDR3 consists of 16 residues. Between the trimmed V and J ends, which lost 5 bases and 0 bases, there was a span of 17 bases. As DNA, the CDR3 is TGTGCCAGCAGCCAATCGAGGAGAGCCGCCTCCTACGAGCAGTACTTC. Its protein is CASSQSRRAASYEQYF.

The V call is TRBV6-1, the J call TRBJ1-1; D call uncertain. V lost 3 bases to trimming and J lost 0 bases, with 8 bases between them. This CDR3 has 14 amino acids. Germline loops: CDR1 MNHNS, CDR2 SASEGT. CDR3 coding DNA: TGTGCCAGCAGTGAGTGGGGAATGAACACTGAAGCTTTCTTT. It encodes CASSEWGMNTEAFF.

The chain recombines TRBV6-1 with TRBJ2-4; no clear D. The V gene lost 2 bases and the J gene lost 6 bases, with 11 bases spanning the gap. This CDR3 has 14 residues. Germline V CDR1 and CDR2: MNHNS, SASEGT. DNA of the CDR3: TGTGCCAGCAGTGAACGGACCATCTCAAACATTCAGTACTTC. Protein sequence: CASSERTISNIQYF.

The J gene is TRBJ1-2, the V gene TRBV11-3; D ambiguous. Looked up from germline, CDR1 is SGHNT and CDR2 is YENEEA. CDR3 size: 15 residues. V lost 8 bases to trimming and J lost 9 bases, with 25 bases between them. The CDR3 nucleotides are TGTGCCAGCGGGCCCTCGAGTCAGTTTAGGTTTTGCTACACCTTC. It translates to CASGPSSQFRFCYTF.

V and J are TRBV19 and TRBJ1-5; maybe TRBD1 (6 bases). The CDR3 extends over 14 amino acids. Germline V gene lookup returns CDR1 LNHDA and CDR2 SQIVND (reference sequence). V lost 5 bases and J lost 5, with 13 bases in between. CDR3 nucleotide sequence: TGTGCCAGTAGTCCTTTAGGGGGGGATCAGCCCCAGCATTTT. Its translation: CASSPLGGDQPQHF.

This rearrangement joins TRBV11-2 to TRBJ1-2; TRBD1 aligns across 7 bases. With 3 bases clipped from V and 6 bases from J, the junction kept 7 bases outside the gene matches. Germline CDR1 reads SGHAT; CDR2 reads FQNNGV. The CDR3 is 14 amino acids. The CDR3 DNA is TGTGCCAGCAGCTTCTTGGCAGGGGGGGATGGCTACACCTTC. Translation: CASSFLAGGDGYTF. Full variable domain (missing parts from reference TRBV11-2 and TRBJ1-2): EAGVAQSPRYKIIEKRQSVAFWCNPISGHATLYWYQQILGQGPKLLIQFQNNGVVDDSQLPKDRFSAERLKGVDSTLKIQPAKLEDSAVYLCASSFLAGGDGYTFGSGTRLTVV.

This clone was found once. The chain carries TRBV30 and TRBJ1-1; unclear D gene. The V gene lost 0 bases and the J gene lost 4 bases, with 9 bases spanning the gap. CDR3 length: 13 residues. CDR1 GTSNPN and CDR2 SVGIG come from the germline V gene (reference sequence). In DNA, the CDR3 is TGTGCCTGGAGTGTATGGGGAGGCACTGAAGCTTTCTTT. Translating it yields CAWSVWGGTEAFF.

The chain is built from TRBV3-1 (or the pseudogene TRBV3-2) and TRBJ2-5; the match to TRBD2 covers 13 bases. Trimming cost V 2 bases and J 2 bases; bases outside gene matches: 5. CDR3 size: 17 residues. Looked up from germline, CDR1 is LGHDT and CDR2 is YNNKEL (reference sequence). The chain's CDR3 is CASSQPTSGRGQETQYF. Written as DNA, the CDR3 is TGTGCCAGCAGCCAACCTACTAGCGGGAGGGGACAAGAGACCCAGTACTTC.

The chain recombines TRBV7-9 with TRBJ1-2, with D perhaps TRBD1 (5 bases). The germline CDR1 and CDR2 sequences are SEHNR and FQNEAQ (reference sequence). This CDR3 region has 14 residues. Trimming stripped 5 bases from V and 3 bases from J, with 13 bases between. The CDR3 sequence is CASSEQDGYYGYTF. In DNA, the CDR3 is TGTGCCAGCAGCGAACAGGACGGATACTATGGCTACACCTTC.